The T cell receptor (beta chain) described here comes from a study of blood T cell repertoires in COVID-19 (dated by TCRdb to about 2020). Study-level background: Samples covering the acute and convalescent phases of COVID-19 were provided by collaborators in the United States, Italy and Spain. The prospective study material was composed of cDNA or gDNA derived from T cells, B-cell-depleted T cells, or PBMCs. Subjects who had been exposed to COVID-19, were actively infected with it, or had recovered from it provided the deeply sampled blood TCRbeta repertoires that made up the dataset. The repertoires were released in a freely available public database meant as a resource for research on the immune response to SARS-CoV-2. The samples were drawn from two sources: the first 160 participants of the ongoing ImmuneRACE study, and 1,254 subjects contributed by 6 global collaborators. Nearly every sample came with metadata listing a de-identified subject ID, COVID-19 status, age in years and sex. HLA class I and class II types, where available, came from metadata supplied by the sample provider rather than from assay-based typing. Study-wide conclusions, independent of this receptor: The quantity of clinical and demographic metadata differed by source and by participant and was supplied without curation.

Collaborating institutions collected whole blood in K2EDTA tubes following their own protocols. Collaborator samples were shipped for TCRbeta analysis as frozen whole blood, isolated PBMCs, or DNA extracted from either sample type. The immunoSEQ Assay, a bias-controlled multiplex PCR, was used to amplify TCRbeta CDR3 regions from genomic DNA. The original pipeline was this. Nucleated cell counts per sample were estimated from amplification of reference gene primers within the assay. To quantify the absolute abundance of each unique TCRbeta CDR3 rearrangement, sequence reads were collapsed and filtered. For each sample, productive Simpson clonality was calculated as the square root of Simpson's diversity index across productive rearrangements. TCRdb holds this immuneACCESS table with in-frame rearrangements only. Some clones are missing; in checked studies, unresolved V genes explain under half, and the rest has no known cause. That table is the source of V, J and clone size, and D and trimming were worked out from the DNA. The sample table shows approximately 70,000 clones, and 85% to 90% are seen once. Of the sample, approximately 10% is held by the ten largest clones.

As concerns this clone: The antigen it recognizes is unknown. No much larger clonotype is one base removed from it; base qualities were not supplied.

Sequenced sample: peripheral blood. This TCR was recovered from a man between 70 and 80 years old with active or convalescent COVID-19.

The DNA sequence is TGCGCCAGCAGCTACGGAGCGGGAGCAGGAGAGCAGTACTTC. Its protein reads: CASSYGAGAGEQYF. The receptor chain draws on TRBV5-1 and TRBJ2-7, and TRBD2 aligns with 8 junction nucleotides. The germline V gene encodes CDR1 SGHRS and CDR2 YFSETQ. At the junction V is shortened by 3 bases and J by 7 bases; bases outside the gene matches: 9. Spanning cysteine to phenylalanine, the CDR3 consists of 14 amino acids. CDR3 DNA is the only sequence kept; it has 42 bases, read in frame from the first base.